The present T cell receptor beta chain was sequenced within a study of memory CD4+ T cells and cytomegalovirus serostatus. The sample holds one count of this clone. The sort gate was single viable CD3+CD4+CD8-CD45RO+ cells for memory CD4+ T cells. Source study methods: Out-of-frame sequences were removed, leaving roughly 2,200,000 distinct TCRbeta sequences. Repertoires were generated with immunoSEQ multiplex PCR, while TCRdb's copy carries only in-frame clones and drops some. V, J and clone size derive from that table, while D and trimming were established from the DNA sequence. The repertoire holds tens of thousands of clones, with 70% to 80% as singletons. Per germline, CDR1 SNHLY and CDR2 FYNNEI. Trimming pared 4 bases from V and 6 bases from J, leaving 9 bases between. This CDR3 region has 12 residues.

This receptor was obtained from an adult in good health and CMV-seropositive. The source material was memory CD4+ T cells from blood. The chain has TRBV2 and TRBJ1-1, with D unresolved. Here the CDR3 reads CASSVVSAEAFF. The CDR3 nucleotides read TGTGCCAGCAGTGTTGTTAGCGCTGAAGCTTTCTTT. Using reference TRBV2 and TRBJ1-1 for the parts outside the CDR3, the full variable domain is EPEVTQTPSHQVTQMGQEVILRCVPISNHLYFYWYRQILGQKVEFLVSFYNNEISEKSEIFDDQFSVERPDGSNFTLKIRSTKLEDSAMYFCASSVVSAEAFFGQGTRLTVV.